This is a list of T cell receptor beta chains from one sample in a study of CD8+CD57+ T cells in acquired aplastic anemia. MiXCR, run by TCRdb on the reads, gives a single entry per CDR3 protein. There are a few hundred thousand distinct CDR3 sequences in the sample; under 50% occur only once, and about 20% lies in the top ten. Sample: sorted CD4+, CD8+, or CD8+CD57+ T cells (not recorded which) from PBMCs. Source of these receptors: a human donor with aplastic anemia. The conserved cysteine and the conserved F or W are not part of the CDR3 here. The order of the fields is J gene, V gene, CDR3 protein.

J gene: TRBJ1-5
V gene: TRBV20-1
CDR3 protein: SASRDRGGQPQH

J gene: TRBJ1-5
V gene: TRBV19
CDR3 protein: ASSQSAGQGAWQPQH

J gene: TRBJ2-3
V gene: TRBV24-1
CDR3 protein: ATQGLVSDTQY

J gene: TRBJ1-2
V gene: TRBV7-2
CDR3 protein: ASSQQGTDAYGYT

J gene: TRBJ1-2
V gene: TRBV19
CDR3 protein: ASTAVRYGYT

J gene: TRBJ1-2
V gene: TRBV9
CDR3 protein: ASSVGGTGPHYGYT

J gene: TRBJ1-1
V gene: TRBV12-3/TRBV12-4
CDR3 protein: ASSLALDAIQGYAEAF

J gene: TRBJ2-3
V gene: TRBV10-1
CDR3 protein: AISEGSTDTQY

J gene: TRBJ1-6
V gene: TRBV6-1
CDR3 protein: AAGQGRNSPLH

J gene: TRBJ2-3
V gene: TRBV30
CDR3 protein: AWSLAGGRGDTQY

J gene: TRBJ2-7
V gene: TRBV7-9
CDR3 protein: ASSQMTYEQY

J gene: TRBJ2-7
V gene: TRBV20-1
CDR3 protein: SARSDWSSYEQY

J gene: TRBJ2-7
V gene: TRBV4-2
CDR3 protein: ASSQDWGEDEQY

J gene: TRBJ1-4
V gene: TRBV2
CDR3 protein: ASSAGATNEKLF

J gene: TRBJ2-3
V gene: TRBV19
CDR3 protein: ASRASGGTSTDTQY

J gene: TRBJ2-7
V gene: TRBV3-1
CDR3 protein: ASSKGGGAIYEQY

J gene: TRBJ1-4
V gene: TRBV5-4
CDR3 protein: ASSLVGAPEKLF

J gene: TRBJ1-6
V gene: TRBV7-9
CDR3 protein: ASSPTGVKSGTPLH

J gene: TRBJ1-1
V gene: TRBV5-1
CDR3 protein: ASSEMGQGNTEAF

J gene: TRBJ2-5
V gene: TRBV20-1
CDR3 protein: SARTSGGVETQY

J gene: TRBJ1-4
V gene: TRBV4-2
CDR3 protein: ASSQDPGDDEKLF

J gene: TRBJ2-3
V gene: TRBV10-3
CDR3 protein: ATGDLAQTGSDTQY

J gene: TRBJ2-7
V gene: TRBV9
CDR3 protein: ASSVVGGNEQY

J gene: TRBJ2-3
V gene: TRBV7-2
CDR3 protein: ASSLASRGDTQY

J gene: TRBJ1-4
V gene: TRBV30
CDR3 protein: AWNDNRGLGEKLF

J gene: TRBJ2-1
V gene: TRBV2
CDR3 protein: ASSLDRGRYNEQF

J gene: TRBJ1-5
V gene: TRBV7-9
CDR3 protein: ASSLGATGLGNQPQH

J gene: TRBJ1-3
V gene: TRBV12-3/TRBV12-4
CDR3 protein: ASSIGTISGNTIY

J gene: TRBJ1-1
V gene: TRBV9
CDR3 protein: ASSDLGATEAF

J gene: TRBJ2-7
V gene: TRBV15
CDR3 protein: ATSRDSRDREYYEQY

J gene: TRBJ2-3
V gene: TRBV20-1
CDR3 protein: SARDPRTSGGADTQY